Below are 16 T cell receptor beta chains sequenced from a single sample in a study of T cells after posttransplantation cyclophosphamide. This table comes from immunoSEQ multiplex PCR, and its TCRdb copy is limited to in-frame clones, with some not included. The specimen has about 36,000 clones, none found just once. Sequenced: PBMCs. The source of these receptors is a girl aged 10-17 years in good health, CMV-negative, and a related stem cell transplant donor.

This clone has at least ten counts. V and J are TRBV5-4 and TRBJ2-7, with 7 bases aligning to TRBD1. Trimming at V came to 5 bases and at J to 6 bases, leaving 5 bases not matched to a gene. The CDR3 runs to 12 residues. CDR1 and CDR2 (germline): SGHNT, YYREEE (reference sequence). CDR3 DNA sequence: TGTGCCAGCAGTCTATACAGGGGCGAGCAGTACTTC. Translated, it gives CASSLYRGEQYF.

Many counts were recorded for this clone. The gene calls are TRBV4-1 and TRBJ2-2, with 8 positions matching TRBD1. The trim removed 3 bases at V and 4 bases at J, leaving 4 bases unmatched. The CDR3 spans 15 residues. CDR1 and CDR2 from the germline V gene are MGHRA and YSYEKL. The CDR3 spells CASSQTGAVTGELFF. The CDR3 region has the DNA TGCGCCAGCAGCCAGACAGGGGCGGTCACCGGGGAGCTGTTTTTT.

At least ten counts were recorded for this clone. V gene TRBV27 combines with J gene TRBJ2-7; D is ambiguous. The CDR3 length is 14 residues. Trimming took off 2 bases at V and 4 bases at J, with 12 bases between the two ends. CDR1 MNHEY and CDR2 SMNVEV come from the germline V gene (reference sequence). CDR3 loop: CASSLGAPRYEQYF. CDR3 coding DNA: TGTGCCAGCAGTTTAGGAGCGCCTCGATACGAGCAGTACTTC.

The sample holds many counts of this clone. The V and J genes are TRBV27 and TRBJ1-1; 7 bases are a match to TRBD1. This CDR3 contains 13 residues. Looked up from germline, CDR1 is MNHEY and CDR2 is SMNVEV (reference sequence). V lost 4 bases to trimming and J lost 7 bases; unmatched junction nucleotides: 6. CDR3 sequence reads: CASSSSRDSEAFF. The CDR3 bases are TGTGCCAGCAGTTCCTCCCGGGACAGTGAAGCTTTCTTT.

The table lists this clone with a few counts. This chain links TRBV7-8 with TRBJ2-3, with a weak D call TRBD1 (6 bases). The CDR3 sequence is 16 residues long. Trimming removed 5 bases from V and 0 bases from J, with 15 bases in between. CDR1 and CDR2 from the germline V gene are SGHVS and FQNEAQ. For the CDR3, the DNA is TGTGCCAGCAGCCAAACAGGGTCCCCTAGCACAGATACGCAGTATTTT. Protein sequence: CASSQTGSPSTDTQYF.

A few counts support this clone. This sequence joins TRBV11-2 and TRBJ2-7, with D perhaps matching TRBD2 (5 bases). CDR3 size: 14 residues. From germline, CDR1 is SGHAT and CDR2 FQNNGV. The V and J ends lost 1 base and 6 bases respectively, with 13 bases between them. Here the CDR3 reads CASSLGGSGSEQYF. The CDR3 nucleotides are TGTGCCAGCAGCTTAGGTGGGAGTGGCTCCGAGCAGTACTTC. Variable domain in full (rest from reference TRBV11-2 and TRBJ2-7): EAGVAQSPRYKIIEKRQSVAFWCNPISGHATLYWYQQILGQGPKLLIQFQNNGVVDDSQLPKDRFSAERLKGVDSTLKIQPAKLEDSAVYLCASSLGGSGSEQYFGPGTRLTVT.

The V call is TRBV7-3, the J call TRBJ2-3; 9 positions match TRBD2. The CDR3 runs to 16 residues. Trimming cost V 3 bases and J 6 bases; bases outside gene matches: 10. CDR1 is SGHTA, CDR2 FQGTGA, per germline. CDR3 DNA: TGTGCCAGCAGCTTTGCGGGCGGGGGGGCGATGGATACGCAGTATTTT. Protein product: CASSFAGGGAMDTQYF.

The table lists this clone with many counts. The gene calls are TRBV19 and TRBJ1-5; the D is unclear. V was trimmed by 3 bases and J by 1 base, leaving 4 bases between them. The length of the CDR3 is 13 residues. Germline V gives CDR1 LNHDA, CDR2 SQIVND (reference sequence). The CDR3 region has the DNA TGTGCCAGTAGTATCCAGAGCAATCAGCCCCAGCATTTT. Its protein is CASSIQSNQPQHF.

The genes are TRBV29-1 and TRBJ2-1, with unresolved D. This CDR3 contains 14 residues. V was clipped by 4 bases and J by 0 bases, with 10 bases between them. Looked up from germline, CDR1 is SQVTM and CDR2 is ANQGSEA. CDR3 sequence: CSVAPVSSYNEQFF. For the CDR3, the DNA is TGCAGCGTTGCCCCCGTGAGCTCCTACAATGAGCAGTTCTTC.

This clone was counted ten times or more. The gene calls are TRBV7-3 and TRBJ2-7; tentatively, D is TRBD1 (5 bases). The CDR3 runs to 16 residues. Germline V gene data show CDR1 as SGHTA and CDR2 as FQGTGA. Trimming shortened V by 1 base and J by 0 bases, and 13 bases separated the two germline ends. For the CDR3, the DNA is TGTGCCAGCAGCTTAATTAGGACAATGATCTCCTACGAGCAGTACTTC. The encoded protein is CASSLIRTMISYEQYF.

This clone was detected ten times or more. The chain employs TRBV28 and TRBJ1-2; 11 bases align to TRBD1. The V gene end was trimmed by 6 bases and the J gene end by 9 bases; junction bases not matched to a gene: 9. CDR1 is MDHEN and CDR2 is SYDVKM in the germline V gene. The CDR3 totals 14 residues. The CDR3 is CASSSAGQGGSYTF. The CDR3 DNA reads TGTGCCAGCAGCTCCGCGGGACAGGGGGGGAGCTACACCTTC.

This clone was detected only a few times. The V call is TRBV6-5, the J call TRBJ1-2; 7 bases are shared with TRBD1. V was clipped by 7 bases and J by 8 bases; unmatched bases: 13. The CDR3 consists of 14 residues. Germline V gene data show CDR1 as MNHEY and CDR2 as SVGAGI. The CDR3 loop is CASKPAGTAHGYTF. For the CDR3, the DNA is TGTGCCAGCAAACCCGCCGGGACAGCCCACGGCTACACCTTC.

This clone was detected only a few times. The rearrangement uses TRBV5-1 and TRBJ2-1, with 11 bases lining up with TRBD2. With 6 bases clipped from V and 6 bases from J, the junction kept 8 bases outside the gene matches. In germline, CDR1 is SGHRS, CDR2 YFSETQ. The CDR3 length is 15 residues. The CDR3: CASNQLAGATNEQFF. The DNA for the CDR3 is TGCGCCAGCAACCAACTAGCGGGGGCGACCAATGAGCAGTTCTTC. The variable domain in full, with the rest retrieved from reference TRBV5-1 and TRBJ2-1, is KAGVTQTPRYLIKTRGQQVTLSCSPISGHRSVSWYQQTPGQGLQFLFEYFSETQRNKGNFPGRFSGRQFSNSRSEMNVSTLELGDSALYLCASNQLAGATNEQFFGPGTRLTVL.

This clone came up many times. The V and J genes are TRBV5-1 and TRBJ1-5; D might be TRBD1 (5 bases). The CDR3 sequence is 15 residues long. Germline CDR1 and CDR2: SGHRS and YFSETQ. Trimming left V 4 bases short and J 6 bases short, with 17 bases between. The CDR3 loop is CASSLGGQGTQPQHF. The CDR3 nucleotides read TGCGCCAGCAGCCTGGGAGGCCAGGGCACTCAGCCCCAGCATTTT.

This clone was observed a handful of times. The chain carries TRBV28 and TRBJ2-1; D unclear. V was clipped by 8 bases and J by 7 bases, with 18 bases between them. The CDR3 is made up of 14 amino acids. Germline CDR1 MDHEN, CDR2 SYDVKM. CDR3 residues: CASGRLQRRNEQFF. CDR3 nucleotides: TGTGCCAGCGGCAGACTTCAGAGGCGGAATGAGCAGTTCTTC.

This clone was recorded at least ten times. CDR3 protein: CASSRDRTYEQYF. The CDR3 DNA is TGTGCCAGCAGCCGAGACAGGACCTACGAGCAGTACTTC. The J gene is TRBJ2-7, the V gene TRBV11-1, with a weak D call TRBD1 (6 bases). The germline V gene encodes CDR1 SGHAT and CDR2 FQDESV (reference sequence). V dropped 5 bases and J dropped 2 bases, with 10 bases sitting between them. The CDR3 has 13 amino acids.